A selection of T cell receptor beta chains follows, all from one sample in a study of shared clonotypes between healthy human individuals. Clones were sequenced by immunoSEQ multiplex PCR, and TCRdb holds only the in-frame ones, with some missing. Of 2 million to 3 million clones in the sample, around nine tenths are singletons; the top ten hold over 0.12%. Sequenced: naive CD4+ T cells sorted from blood. These receptors were collected from a young man in good health. CDR3s include the opening cysteine and the closing phenylalanine or tryptophan. The D gene is left open where the match is weak. Clone size is shown for a subset of rows, as once, few, many or a class of expanded clone.

.	TRBV5-1	.	TRBJ2-5	CASGLGGSQETQYF	TGCGCCAGCGGTTTGGGCGGGTCGCAAGAGACCCAGTACTTC
.	TRBV5-1	.	TRBJ2-3	CASSLGALGPTDTQYF	TGCGCCAGCAGCTTGGGAGCCCTAGGCCCCACAGATACGCAGTATTTT
TRBD1	TRBV30	.	TRBJ2-7	CAWSGGLSGQGYEQYF	TGTGCCTGGAGTGGTGGTCTTTCGGGACAGGGGTACGAGCAGTACTTC
.	TRBV2	.	TRBJ1-1	CASSLIRGQNTEAFF	TGTGCCAGCAGTCTAATCAGGGGCCAGAACACTGAAGCTTTCTTT
.	TRBV7-2	.	TRBJ2-4	CASSLRGGEVIQYF	TGTGCCAGCAGCTTGCGCGGCGGCGAGGTCATTCAGTACTTC
.	TRBV7-2	.	TRBJ2-7	CASSLAGSGTYEQYF	TGTGCCAGCAGCTTAGCGGGTAGCGGAACCTACGAGCAGTACTTC
.	TRBV5-6	.	TRBJ2-1	CASSFEGESYNEQFF	TGTGCCAGCAGCTTCGAGGGGGAGTCCTACAATGAGCAGTTCTTC
.	TRBV12-5	.	TRBJ2-1	CASGLYDREGEQFF	TGTGCTAGTGGTTTGTACGACAGGGAGGGTGAGCAGTTCTTC
TRBD2	TRBV10-1	.	TRBJ2-7	CASRLAGVSREGSEQYF	TGCGCCAGCAGGCTAGCGGGAGTCTCACGAGAGGGGAGCGAGCAGTACTTC
.	TRBV11-2	.	TRBJ2-6	CASSLGTNVLTF	TGTGCCAGCAGCTTAGGGACCAACGTCCTGACTTTC
TRBD2	TRBV30	once	TRBJ2-1	CAWSTSGSGRNEQFF	TGTGCCTGGTCGACTAGCGGGAGTGGTAGGAATGAGCAGTTCTTC
.	TRBV4-3	.	TRBJ2-1	CASSQEAGLNEQFF	TGCGCCAGCAGCCAAGAAGCGGGCCTCAATGAGCAGTTCTTC
TRBD2	TRBV5-1	.	TRBJ2-5	CASSLGTSGEETQYF	TGCGCCAGCAGCTTGGGTACTAGCGGGGAAGAGACCCAGTACTTC
.	TRBV5-1	.	TRBJ1-3	CASSLGQPSSGNTIYF	TGCGCCAGCAGCTTGGGACAGCCTAGCTCTGGAAACACCATATATTTT
.	TRBV2	.	TRBJ2-7	CASSERSSLGYEQYF	TGTGCCAGCAGTGAAAGGTCCTCCCTCGGGTACGAGCAGTACTTC
.	TRBV30	.	TRBJ1-2	CAWSTPGVHGYTF	TGTGCCTGGAGTACCCCAGGGGTCCATGGCTACACCTTC
.	TRBV6-5	.	TRBJ2-7	CASRLVGQPSYEQYF	TGTGCCAGCAGATTGGTCGGACAGCCGTCCTACGAGCAGTACTTC
.	TRBV5-1	.	TRBJ2-3	CASTMTRLFSTDTQYF	TGCGCCAGCACTATGACCAGGCTCTTTAGCACAGATACGCAGTATTTT
.	TRBV19	few	TRBJ1-5	CASSIFDQPQHF	TGTGCCAGTAGTATTTTCGATCAGCCCCAGCATTTT
.	TRBV2	.	TRBJ2-1	CASMIGGYNEQFF	TGTGCCAGCATGATAGGGGGATACAATGAGCAGTTCTTC
.	TRBV28	.	TRBJ1-5	CASSLNGGDQPQHF	TGTGCCAGCAGTTTAAACGGAGGGGATCAGCCCCAGCATTTT
TRBD1	TRBV18	.	TRBJ1-5	CASSLNRGPINQPQHF	TGTGCCAGCTCACTCAACAGGGGCCCGATTAATCAGCCCCAGCATTTT
.	TRBV18	.	TRBJ1-2	CASSPPAGYGYTF	TGTGCCAGCTCACCACCGGCGGGCTATGGCTACACCTTC
.	TRBV11-2	once	TRBJ2-6	CASSAQGGTSGANVLTF	TGTGCCAGCAGCGCACAGGGGGGGACCTCTGGGGCCAACGTCCTGACTTTC
TRBD1	TRBV7-8	.	TRBJ1-4	CASSSPGGTNEKLFF	TGTGCCAGCAGCTCCCCAGGGGGAACTAATGAAAAACTGTTTTTT
.	TRBV5-1	.	TRBJ1-6	CASSPLEGNRSPLHF	TGCGCCAGCAGTCCGCTGGAGGGTAATAGATCACCCCTCCACTTT
.	TRBV18	once	TRBJ2-3	CASSPGSKSTDTQYF	TGTGCCAGCTCACCGGGCAGCAAATCCACAGATACGCAGTATTTT
.	TRBV6-5	.	TRBJ2-2	CASSYSGRGNTGELFF	TGTGCCAGCAGTTACTCAGGCAGGGGGAACACCGGGGAGCTGTTTTTT
.	TRBV5-4	.	TRBJ2-1	CASSLEGRSSYNEQFF	TGTGCCAGCAGCTTGGAGGGGCGGAGCTCCTACAATGAGCAGTTCTTC
TRBD1	TRBV5-6	.	TRBJ1-6	CASSRLPGQGSPLHF	TGTGCCAGCAGCCGCCTCCCGGGACAGGGTTCACCCCTCCACTTT
TRBD1	TRBV5-1	.	TRBJ2-7	CASSLASGQGSYEQYF	TGCGCCAGCAGCTTGGCCTCGGGACAGGGGAGCTACGAGCAGTACTTC
TRBD2	TRBV5-1	.	TRBJ2-5	CASSLVARGGGAGFGETQYF	TGCGCCAGCAGCTTGGTCGCGCGCGGCGGGGGGGCCGGATTCGGTGAGACCCAGTACTTC
TRBD1	TRBV7-2	.	TRBJ1-2	CASSRWDRPDYGYTF	TGTGCCAGCAGCAGATGGGACAGGCCTGACTATGGCTACACCTTC
TRBD2	TRBV11-2	once	TRBJ2-7	CASSIPGLASGEQYF	TGTGCCAGCAGCATACCGGGACTAGCGTCAGGCGAGCAGTACTTC
.	TRBV5-1	.	TRBJ2-5	CASSLGGPETQYF	TGCGCCAGCAGCTTGGGAGGTCCGGAGACCCAGTACTTC
.	TRBV6-1	.	TRBJ2-7	CASSESSYEQYF	TGTGCCAGCAGTGAATCGTCCTACGAGCAGTACTTC
.	TRBV6-5	.	TRBJ1-5	CASSSNQPQHF	TGTGCCAGCAGTTCCAATCAGCCCCAGCATTTT
.	TRBV7-2	.	TRBJ1-3	CASSLDRSFGNTIYF	TGTGCCAGCAGCTTAGACAGAAGCTTTGGAAACACCATATATTTT
.	TRBV27	.	TRBJ1-4	CASSLGGAGEKLFF	TGTGCCAGCAGTTTAGGGGGGGCGGGTGAAAAACTGTTTTTT
.	TRBV19	.	TRBJ2-7	CASSIAALGPYEQYF	TGTGCCAGTAGTATAGCTGCCCTGGGGCCCTACGAGCAGTACTTC
.	TRBV7-2	.	TRBJ2-5	CASSSEGGWGTQYF	TGTGCCAGCAGCTCCGAGGGGGGATGGGGGACCCAGTACTTC
TRBD1	TRBV29-1	.	TRBJ1-2	CSVVPDRVVGYTF	TGCAGCGTTGTTCCCGACAGGGTGGTTGGCTACACCTTC
.	TRBV5-4	.	TRBJ2-1	CASSLARYQDNEQFF	TGTGCCAGCAGCTTGGCGCGGTACCAAGACAATGAGCAGTTCTTC
.	TRBV30	.	TRBJ2-2	CASDSFSTGELFF	TGTGCCTCCGACAGCTTTTCCACCGGGGAGCTGTTTTTT
.	TRBV30	.	TRBJ2-3	CAWSTLGVSSTDTQYF	TGTGCCTGGAGTACCCTCGGCGTCTCCAGCACAGATACGCAGTATTTT
.	TRBV11-2	.	TRBJ2-5	CASSFSGGRGETQYF	TGTGCCAGCAGCTTTTCAGGAGGACGGGGAGAGACCCAGTACTTC
TRBD2	TRBV4-3	.	TRBJ2-2	CASSLQGTSGGELFF	TGCGCCAGCAGCCTTCAAGGGACTAGCGGGGGGGAGCTGTTTTTT
.	TRBV2	.	TRBJ2-5	CAGSKGQLQETQYF	TGTGCCGGCTCCAAGGGGCAGCTCCAAGAGACCCAGTACTTC
.	TRBV14	once	TRBJ1-2	CASSLLDTADYGYTF	TGTGCCAGCAGCCTTTTGGACACCGCCGACTATGGCTACACCTTC
TRBD2	TRBV6-1	.	TRBJ2-3	CASSEEGSGRVGSTDTQYF	TGTGCCAGCAGTGAAGAGGGTAGCGGGAGAGTTGGGAGCACAGATACGCAGTATTTT
TRBD1	TRBV2	.	TRBJ1-2	CASSSGGIYGYTF	TGTGCCAGCAGCTCAGGGGGTATCTATGGCTACACCTTC
TRBD1	TRBV5-1	.	TRBJ1-1	CASSWAGGLNTEAFF	TGCGCCAGCAGCTGGGCAGGGGGCCTGAACACTGAAGCTTTCTTT
TRBD1	TRBV2	once	TRBJ2-7	CASSARDRETYEQYF	TGTGCCAGCAGTGCCCGGGACAGGGAGACCTACGAGCAGTACTTC
TRBD1	TRBV7-8	once	TRBJ1-5	CASSQDRGWQPQHF	TGTGCCAGCAGCCAAGACAGGGGCTGGCAGCCCCAGCATTTT